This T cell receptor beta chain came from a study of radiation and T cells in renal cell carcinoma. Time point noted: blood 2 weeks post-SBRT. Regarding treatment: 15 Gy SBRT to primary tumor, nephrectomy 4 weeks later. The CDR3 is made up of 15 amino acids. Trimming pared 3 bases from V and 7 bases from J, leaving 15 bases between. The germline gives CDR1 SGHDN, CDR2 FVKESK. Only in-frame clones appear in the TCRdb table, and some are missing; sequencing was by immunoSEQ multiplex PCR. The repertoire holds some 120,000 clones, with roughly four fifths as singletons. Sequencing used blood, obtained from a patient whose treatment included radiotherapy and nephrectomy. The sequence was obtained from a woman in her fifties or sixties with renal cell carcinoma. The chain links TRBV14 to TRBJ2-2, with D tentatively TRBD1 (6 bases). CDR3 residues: CASSQVGAQGGELFF. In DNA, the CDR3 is TGTGCCAGCAGCCAGGTGGGGGCGCAAGGCGGGGAGCTGTTTTTT.